These 32 T cell receptor beta chains share one sample of origin, sequenced in a study of T cells after yellow fever vaccination. TCRdb fed the 5' RACE reads into MiXCR, producing one record per CDR3 protein. The data show some 320,000 distinct CDR3 sequences, with 3.5% to 4.5% seen just once and 19% held by the top ten. This specimen consisted of PBMCs, obtained 15 days after the yellow fever booster vaccination. The receptor set was obtained from a man aged 18 to 30 who received the YFV17D yellow fever vaccine.

This clonotype has a count of ten or more. This sequence joins TRBV12-3 or TRBV12-4 and TRBJ2-2, with D possibly TRBD2 on 6 matching bases. Trimming took 1 base from V and 2 from J, leaving 23 bases between them. The CDR3 is 20 residues long. CDR3 DNA: TGTGCCAGCAGTTTAGGGCGCCGGGGACTCTACCGCCCTAACACCGGGGAGCTGTTTTTT. It encodes CASSLGRRGLYRPNTGELFF.

The chain employs TRBV30 and TRBJ1-1; D not resolved. Germline assignment: CDR1 GTSNPN and CDR2 SVGIG (reference sequence). This CDR3 has 13 residues. V lost 1 base, J lost 7 bases, and 13 bases lay in between. In nucleotides, the CDR3 is TGTGCCTGGAGTGAGGCGGCTCTGAGTGAAGCTTTCTTT. Protein: CAWSEAALSEAFF.

This clonotype was seen only a few times. The chain is built from TRBV2 and TRBJ1-3; unclear D gene. Germline V gives CDR1 SNHLY, CDR2 FYNNEI. The CDR3 contains 14 residues. V lost 6 bases to trimming and J lost 1 base, with 10 bases between them. CDR3 sequence: CASRVQASGNTIYF. CDR3 DNA: TGTGCCAGCAGGGTTCAGGCGTCTGGAAACACCATATATTTT.

The V and J genes are TRBV5-6 and TRBJ2-3, with 7 bases lining up with TRBD2. The junction had 9 bases not matched to a gene; V was cut back by 5 bases and J by 6 bases. This CDR3 is 14 amino acids long. CDR1 SGHDT and CDR2 YYEEEE come from the germline V gene. In nucleotides, the CDR3 is TGTGCCAGCAGTGCCAAGACTAGCTGGGATACGCAGTATTTT. It encodes CASSAKTSWDTQYF. Based on the CDR3 plus reference TRBV5-6 and TRBJ2-3, the full variable domain is DAGVTQSPTHLIKTRGQQVTLRCSPKSGHDTVSWYQQALGQGPQFIFQYYEEEERQRGNFPDRFSGHQFPNYSSELNVNALLLGDSALYLCASSAKTSWDTQYFGPGTRLTVL.

This clonotype has a count of ten or more. The gene calls are TRBV4-3 and TRBJ1-2; D possibly corresponds to TRBD1 (5 bases). With 0 bases removed from V and 0 bases from J, the gap between germline ends came to 8 bases. The CDR3 runs 15 residues. Germline V CDR1 and CDR2: LGHNA, YSLEER. The CDR3 region is CASSQDTTANYGYTF. In DNA, the CDR3 is TGCGCCAGCAGCCAAGATACGACAGCTAACTATGGCTACACCTTC.

Note on this clonotype: One end of the junction fails to match germline, which may point to a read error. The chain couples TRBV7-6 to TRBJ1-3, with a tentative D call TRBD1 (6 bases). The CDR3 is 16 residues long. Germline V gives CDR1 SGHVS, CDR2 FNYEAQ. CDR3 sequence reads: CASSTRPQGLGYTIYF. CDR3 DNA: TGTGCCAGCAGCACTAGACCGCAGGGGCTTGGATACACCATATATTTT.

This clonotype was detected ten times or more. The CDR3 coding sequence is TGCAGTGCTAGGCGGGGGCCGAAAGAGACCCAGTACTTC. Amino acid sequence: CSARRGPKETQYF. The chain has TRBV20-1 and TRBJ2-5, with D perhaps TRBD2 (7 bases). Trimming removed 3 bases from V and 3 bases from J, with 11 bases in between. This CDR3 region has 13 residues. Germline CDR1 DFQATT, CDR2 SNEGSKA (reference sequence).

This clonotype was seen ten or more times. The chain couples TRBV7-9 to TRBJ2-5; D perhaps matches TRBD2 (7 bases). Per germline, CDR1 SEHNR and CDR2 FQNEAQ (reference sequence). The CDR3 is 13 residues long. Trimming took off 5 bases at V and 5 bases at J, with 12 bases between the two ends. This chain's CDR3 is CASSGAGAETQYF. The DNA of the CDR3 is TGTGCCAGCAGCGGGGCGGGGGCCGAGACCCAGTACTTC.

This clonotype has a count of ten or more. This rearrangement joins TRBV11-2 to TRBJ1-2, with D hard to call. The germline CDR1 and CDR2 sequences are SGHAT and FQNNGV. Trimming shortened V by 2 bases and J by 1 base, and 11 bases separated the two germline ends. This CDR3 spans 15 amino acids. The CDR3 sequence is CASSLTRGFNYGYTF. The CDR3 DNA reads TGTGCCAGCAGCTTAACGAGAGGTTTTAACTATGGCTACACCTTC. Combining the CDR3 with reference TRBV11-2 and TRBJ1-2 gives the whole variable domain EAGVAQSPRYKIIEKRQSVAFWCNPISGHATLYWYQQILGQGPKLLIQFQNNGVVDDSQLPKDRFSAERLKGVDSTLKIQPAKLEDSAVYLCASSLTRGFNYGYTFGSGTRLTVV.

There are many counts of this clonotype. This rearrangement joins TRBV6-6 to TRBJ2-7, with 9 bases aligning to TRBD1. The CDR3 runs 12 residues. Germline-derived CDR1 and CDR2 are MNHNY and SVGAGI (reference sequence). V shed 4 bases and J 5 bases; nucleotides not matched to a gene: 0. CDR3 sequence: CASSWTGDEQYV. DNA for the CDR3: TGTGCCAGCAGTTGGACAGGGGACGAGCAGTACGTC.

The chain recombines TRBV3-1 with TRBJ1-1; D call uncertain. Germline V gives CDR1 LGHDT, CDR2 YNNKEL (reference sequence). Trimming pared 3 bases from V and 5 bases from J, leaving 10 bases between. This CDR3 has 13 amino acids. The CDR3 loop reads CASSQRMGTEAFF. The CDR3 region has the DNA TGTGCCAGCAGCCAGAGGATGGGGACTGAAGCTTTCTTT.

The J gene is TRBJ2-3, the V gene TRBV7-3; D unresolved. This CDR3 comprises 12 residues. Trimming removed 6 bases at V and 4 bases at J, with 8 bases between. Per germline, CDR1 SGHTA and CDR2 FQGTGA. CDR3 residues: CASRIAADTQYF. The DNA for the CDR3 is TGTGCCAGCAGGATAGCAGCAGATACGCAGTATTTT.

This clonotype was detected only a few times. V gene TRBV5-1 combines with J gene TRBJ2-2; 7 bases are shared with TRBD1. The junction had 2 bases not matched to a gene; V was cut back by 2 bases and J by 1 base. CDR3 length: 15 amino acids. Per germline, CDR1 SGHRS and CDR2 YFSETQ. CDR3 sequence reads: CASSFDRENTGELFF. The CDR3 DNA is TGCGCCAGCAGCTTCGACAGGGAGAACACCGGGGAGCTGTTTTTT.

This clonotype was recorded a few times. This chain connects TRBV6-2 or TRBV6-3 to TRBJ1-2, with no clear D. The CDR3 sequence is 15 residues long. Trimming stripped 8 bases from V and 0 bases from J, with 16 bases between. Germline values: CDR1 MNHEY, CDR2 SVGEGT. CDR3 sequence (DNA): TGTGCCAGCTGCCGCGGGGAGTTAGCTAACTATGGCTACACCTTC. Translating it yields CASCRGELANYGYTF.

This clonotype was detected many times. The chain recombines TRBV7-9 with TRBJ1-5, with 7 nucleotides matching TRBD1. The CDR3 runs 16 residues. The junction had 9 bases not matched to a gene; V was cut back by 5 bases and J by 2 bases. Per germline, CDR1 SEHNR and CDR2 FQNEAQ (reference sequence). This CDR3 is CASSPGGTDGNQPQHF. CDR3 sequence (DNA): TGTGCCAGCAGCCCAGGGGGGACCGATGGCAATCAGCCCCAGCATTTT.

This clonotype appeared many times. This chain connects TRBV7-9 to TRBJ1-6; D is unclear. V was clipped by 6 bases and J by 9 bases, with 15 bases between them. Germline V gene lookup returns CDR1 SEHNR and CDR2 FQNEAQ (reference sequence). The CDR3 consists of 14 residues. The CDR3 DNA is TGTGCCAGCAGACTGTCCCTGACCGGTTCACCCCTCCACTTT. This encodes CASRLSLTGSPLHF.

The gene calls are TRBV5-1 and TRBJ1-4, with D possibly matching TRBD1 (5 bases). The CDR3 spans 13 residues. With 4 bases removed from V and 4 bases from J, the gap between germline ends came to 8 bases. CDR1 and CDR2 from the germline V gene are SGHRS and YFSETQ. This CDR3 reads CASSIDSNEKLFF. The CDR3 DNA follows: TGCGCCAGCAGCATCGACAGTAATGAAAAACTGTTTTTT. Looking up the rest from reference TRBV5-1 and TRBJ1-4 gives the full variable domain: KAGVTQTPRYLIKTRGQQVTLSCSPISGHRSVSWYQQTPGQGLQFLFEYFSETQRNKGNFPGRFSGRQFSNSRSEMNVSTLELGDSALYLCASSIDSNEKLFFGSGTQLSVL.

There are many counts of this clonotype. The chain is built from TRBV7-2 and TRBJ2-3, with 12 bases that match TRBD2. The CDR3 length is 17 residues. With 3 bases clipped from V and 3 bases from J, the junction kept 7 bases outside the gene matches. Per germline, CDR1 SGHTA and CDR2 FQGNSA. This CDR3 is CASSFALLAGGTDTQYF. The DNA for the CDR3 is TGTGCCAGCAGCTTCGCCTTACTAGCGGGGGGAACAGATACGCAGTATTTT.

The sample holds many counts of this clonotype. The V gene is TRBV5-4, the J gene TRBJ2-1; D ambiguous. CDR1 SGHNT and CDR2 YYREEE come from the germline V gene (reference sequence). The germline V and J ends were trimmed by 4 bases and 6 bases, with 14 bases remaining between them. The CDR3 runs to 14 residues. The CDR3 sequence: CASSPIDAFNEQFF. CDR3 DNA: TGTGCCAGCAGCCCCATCGACGCGTTCAATGAGCAGTTCTTC. Using reference TRBV5-4 and TRBJ2-1 for the parts outside the CDR3, the full variable domain is ETGVTQSPTHLIKTRGQQVTLRCSSQSGHNTVSWYQQALGQGPQFIFQYYREEENGRGNFPPRFSGLQFPNYSSELNVNALELDDSALYLCASSPIDAFNEQFFGPGTRLTVL.

The sample holds many counts of this clonotype. CDR3: CASRGSGVKEQYF. The CDR3 DNA sequence: TGTGCCAGCAGAGGGAGCGGGGTAAAAGAGCAGTACTTC. This chain uses TRBV6-6 with TRBJ2-7, with TRBD2 matching over 7 bases. The germline V gene encodes CDR1 MNHNY and CDR2 SVGAGI (reference sequence). This CDR3 region has 13 residues. Trimming at V came to 6 bases and at J to 7 bases, leaving 9 bases not matched to a gene.

This clonotype has only a few counts. In DNA form, the CDR3 reads TGTGCCAGCAGTTTCACCGGACTGGAGAATTCACCCCTCCACTTT. Residues: CASSFTGLENSPLHF. J is TRBJ1-6 and V is TRBV6-2 or TRBV6-3; D is unclear. The germline CDR1 and CDR2 sequences are MNHEY and SVGEGT. V was clipped by 4 bases and J by 7 bases, with 14 bases between them. The CDR3 has 15 amino acids.

This clonotype was found many times. This chain connects TRBV27 to TRBJ2-1, with 13 bases aligning to TRBD2. The CDR3 is made up of 16 amino acids. V lost 5 bases and J lost 9; bases outside the gene matches: 10. Germline V gene sequence: CDR1 MNHEY, CDR2 SMNVEV (reference sequence). The CDR3 nucleotides read TGTGCCAGCAGTCCTATAACTAGCGGGGGGGCCGGTGAGCAGTTCTTC. This encodes CASSPITSGGAGEQFF.

Ten or more counts support this clonotype. The J gene is TRBJ1-6, the V gene TRBV12-3 or TRBV12-4, with no clear D. V dropped 11 bases and J dropped 14 bases, with 16 bases sitting between them. The length of the CDR3 is 11 residues. The chain's CDR3 is CAGSVALTLHF. The CDR3 bases are TGTGCCGGGTCGGTGGCCCTCACCCTCCACTTT.

This clonotype has a handful of counts. DNA of the CDR3: TGTGCCAGCGTTGGTCTGGGGGTCCGGACTGAAGCTTTCTTT. The encoded protein is CASVGLGVRTEAFF. The J gene is TRBJ1-1, the V gene TRBV6-5, with a weak D call TRBD1 (5 bases). This CDR3 comprises 14 residues. Germline-derived CDR1 and CDR2 are MNHEY and SVGAGI. V was cut by 8 bases and J by 5 bases, with 18 bases left in between.

This clonotype was detected many times. The chain combines TRBV12-3 or TRBV12-4 with TRBJ1-5; TRBD1 is a possible D gene (6 bases). This CDR3 comprises 13 residues. The V end lost 6 bases, the J end lost 5 bases, and 11 bases lay between the germline ends. The CDR3 loop reads CASRRRQDQPQHF. The CDR3 DNA reads TGTGCCAGCAGGCGCCGACAGGATCAGCCCCAGCATTTT.

The rearrangement links TRBV6-6 to TRBJ2-7; the D gene is possibly TRBD2 (5 bases). Germline V lookup: CDR1 MNHNY, CDR2 SVGAGI (reference sequence). V lost 6 bases to trimming and J lost 6 bases, with 15 bases between them. The CDR3 contains 13 residues. Here the CDR3 DNA reads TGTGCCAGCAGCCCCGAGGGCTTTGGCGAGCAGTACGTC. Amino acid sequence: CASSPEGFGEQYV.

Ten or more counts support this clonotype. This rearrangement joins TRBV5-5 to TRBJ2-7, with 12 nucleotides matching TRBD2. The V gene's germline CDR1 is SGHKS and CDR2 YYEKEE (reference sequence). V lost 4 bases, J lost 3 bases, and 8 bases stayed unmatched. The CDR3 has 16 residues. CDR3 in amino acids: CASSLTRTSGVYEQYF. CDR3 in DNA: TGTGCCAGCAGCCTGACCCGGACTAGCGGGGTCTACGAGCAGTACTTC.

V is TRBV20-1 and J is TRBJ2-2, with 7 nucleotides matching TRBD2. Losses at the gene ends were 5 bases for V and 7 bases for J; bases not matched to a gene: 10. This CDR3 is built from 14 residues. The germline gives CDR1 DFQATT, CDR2 SNEGSKA (reference sequence). The CDR3, as DNA: TGCAGTGCTTCCCCAGGGACTAAGAACGGGGAGCTGTTTTTT. It yields the protein CSASPGTKNGELFF.

This clonotype showed up just a few times. This chain connects TRBV7-9 to TRBJ1-1, with TRBD1 identical over 9 bases. The junction had 14 bases not matched to a gene; V was cut back by 5 bases and J by 4 bases. This CDR3 is 17 amino acids long. Germline V gene lookup returns CDR1 SEHNR and CDR2 FQNEAQ (reference sequence). CDR3 in DNA: TGTGCCAGCAGCCGTAAAGGGACAGGGCGTTTGGGCACTGAAGCTTTCTTT. Amino acids: CASSRKGTGRLGTEAFF.

This clonotype was recorded at least ten times. The chain combines TRBV7-2 with TRBJ2-7; D is perhaps TRBD1 or TRBD2 (5 bases each). CDR3 size: 14 residues. The V and J ends lost 1 base and 2 bases respectively, with 9 bases between them. Germline CDR1 SGHTA, CDR2 FQGNSA. The CDR3 DNA reads TGTGCCAGCAGCTTAGAGCAGGGAGCCTACGAGCAGTACTTC. Its protein product is CASSLEQGAYEQYF.

This clonotype showed up many times. V and J are TRBV28 and TRBJ2-7; TRBD2 matches at 7 bases. V lost 6 bases, J lost 2 bases, and 10 bases stayed unmatched. The CDR3 spans 15 residues. Germline assignment: CDR1 MDHEN and CDR2 SYDVKM. The CDR3 is CASRPGAGVPYEQYV. The CDR3 coding sequence is TGTGCCAGCAGACCCGGGGCGGGGGTGCCCTACGAGCAGTACGTC.

Many counts were recorded for this clonotype. The V call is TRBV20-1, the J call TRBJ1-1; no reliable D call. The germline V gene has CDR1 DFQATT and CDR2 SNEGSKA (reference sequence). The CDR3 runs to 11 residues. The chain's CDR3 is CTTGRDTEAFF. The CDR3 DNA sequence: TGCACGACTGGGAGGGACACTGAAGCTTTCTTT.